This entry features one TCR beta chain sequence. The source of the sample is a study of blood T cell repertoires in COVID-19. Using immunoSEQ multiplex PCR, the repertoire was profiled, and TCRdb retains in-frame clones only, with some absent. Of about 59,000 clones listed, roughly four fifths were seen once; the top ten hold around 9.7%. The sequence was collected from a human donor in a cohort sampled during active COVID-19. The specimen was peripheral blood.

CDR3 loop: CASSTGTGPSEQYF. The CDR3 bases are TGTGCCAGCAGCACCGGGACAGGGCCGAGCGAGCAGTACTTC. The chain combines TRBV7-2 with TRBJ2-7; 9 bases are a match to TRBD1. The CDR3 consists of 14 residues. With V trimmed by 5 bases and J by 6 bases, 8 bases remained unmatched. Germline assignment: CDR1 SGHTA and CDR2 FQGNSA.